This section outlines one TCR beta chain sequence together with its context. Germline V lookup: CDR1 SGHVS, CDR2 FQNEAQ. This CDR3 is built from 23 residues. V was clipped by 5 bases and J by 6 bases; unmatched bases: 33. The entry originates in a study of Ad26.COV2.S vaccination and SARS-CoV-2 variants. The table came from immunoSEQ multiplex PCR; TCRdb's copy has only in-frame clones and leaves some out. The sample includes roughly 100,000 clones, around three quarters of them seen just once. The source is a human donor who had recovered from COVID-19. The rearrangement links TRBV7-8 to TRBJ2-1, with TRBD2 matching 8 bases. The sequencing here drew on peripheral blood, taken after recovery from COVID-19. The CDR3, as DNA: TGTGCCAGCAGCCTATACCCCAGGTTGGTTAGCGGGGATACCACCCTACTGGTCAATGAGCAGTTCTTC. It yields the protein CASSLYPRLVSGDTTLLVNEQFF.